Below are 2 T cell receptor beta chains sequenced from a single sample in a study of blood T cell repertoires in COVID-19. Produced via immunoSEQ multiplex PCR; TCRdb's table is partial and in-frame only. The sample records 95,000 to 150,000 clones, 92% being singletons. The sample taken for sequencing was peripheral blood. These receptors were collected from a man aged 50 or older with COVID-19, enrolled during active disease.

The chain couples TRBV9 to TRBJ2-3; unclear D gene. From germline, CDR1 is SGDLS and CDR2 YYNGEE. V lost 0 bases and J 1 base, leaving 6 bases between the germline ends. CDR3 length: 14 residues. For the CDR3, the DNA is TGTGCCAGCAGCGTAGACCGGGGCACAGATACGCAGTATTTT. This translates into CASSVDRGTDTQYF.

This rearrangement joins TRBV28 to TRBJ1-2, with 7 bases fitting TRBD1. The CDR3 spans 14 residues. J gave up 7 bases and V 6 bases, and 11 bases lay outside the gene matches. Germline V lookup: CDR1 MDHEN, CDR2 SYDVKM. CDR3 DNA sequence: TGTGCCAGCAGCCTCGGACAGGAGGGTTCTGGCTACACCTTC. Amino acids: CASSLGQEGSGYTF.